This record concerns one T cell receptor beta chain sequence. The antigen is not known. V was pared by 4 bases and J by 2 bases, with 5 bases of the junction left unmatched. CDR1 is SGHDT, CDR2 YYEEEE, per germline. The CDR3 consists of 15 residues. Primers included in the PCR were 60 Vbeta and 13 Jbeta primers. Only in-frame clones appear in the TCRdb table, and some are missing; sequencing was by immunoSEQ multiplex PCR. This table holds about 160,000 clones, 70% to 80% found once. The data derive from a study of cytomegalovirus exposure and HLA in healthy donors. General study points: There were a few CMV-associated chains whose specificity for CMV antigens was confirmed in vitro. In a later analysis, a missense DCLRE1C variant was linked to TCR beta V- and J-gene trimming.

Specimen: PBMCs. This chain links TRBV5-6 with TRBJ1-2; 10 nucleotides match TRBD1. The clonotype originates from a man between 25 and 39 years old in good health and CMV-seronegative. CDR3 region: CASSKVDRGNYGYTF. The CDR3, as DNA: TGTGCCAGCAGCAAAGTGGACAGGGGGAACTATGGCTACACCTTC.